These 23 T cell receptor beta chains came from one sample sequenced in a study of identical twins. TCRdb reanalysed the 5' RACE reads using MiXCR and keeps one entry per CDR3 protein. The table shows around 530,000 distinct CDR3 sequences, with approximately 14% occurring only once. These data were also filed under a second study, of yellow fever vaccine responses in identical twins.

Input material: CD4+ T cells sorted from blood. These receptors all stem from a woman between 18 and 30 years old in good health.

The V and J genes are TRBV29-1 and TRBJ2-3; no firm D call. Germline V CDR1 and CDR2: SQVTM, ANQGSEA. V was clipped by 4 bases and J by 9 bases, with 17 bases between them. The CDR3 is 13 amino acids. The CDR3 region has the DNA TGCAGCGTTGTGTCCACAGTACGAGACACGCAGTATTTT. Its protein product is CSVVSTVRDTQYF.

CDR3 sequence: CASSLVVVGANVLTF. Here the CDR3 DNA reads TGTGCCAGCAGCTTAGTTGTGGTGGGGGCCAACGTCCTGACTTTC. This chain connects TRBV7-9 to TRBJ2-6; no reliable D call. Germline CDR1 SEHNR, CDR2 FQNEAQ (reference sequence). This CDR3 contains 15 residues. Trimming stripped 1 base from V and 4 bases from J, with 8 bases between.

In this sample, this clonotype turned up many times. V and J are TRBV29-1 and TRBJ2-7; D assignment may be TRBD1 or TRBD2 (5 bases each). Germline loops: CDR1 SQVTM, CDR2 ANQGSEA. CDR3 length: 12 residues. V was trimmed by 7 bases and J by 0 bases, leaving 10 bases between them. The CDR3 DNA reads TGCAGCGCCGGGACCCTCTCCTACGAGCAGTACTTC. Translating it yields CSAGTLSYEQYF.

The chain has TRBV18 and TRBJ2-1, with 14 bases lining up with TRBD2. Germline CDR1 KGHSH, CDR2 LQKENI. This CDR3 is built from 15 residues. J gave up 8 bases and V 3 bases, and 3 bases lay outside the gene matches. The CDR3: CASSPGTSGSYEQFF. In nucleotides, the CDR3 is TGTGCCAGCTCACCCGGGACTAGCGGGAGCTATGAGCAGTTCTTC. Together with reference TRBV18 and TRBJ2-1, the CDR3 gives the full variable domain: NAGVMQNPRHLVRRRGQEARLRCSPMKGHSHVYWYRQLPEEGLKFMVYLQKENIIDESGMPKERFSAEFPKEGPSILRIQQVVRGDSAAYFCASSPGTSGSYEQFFGPGTRLTVL.

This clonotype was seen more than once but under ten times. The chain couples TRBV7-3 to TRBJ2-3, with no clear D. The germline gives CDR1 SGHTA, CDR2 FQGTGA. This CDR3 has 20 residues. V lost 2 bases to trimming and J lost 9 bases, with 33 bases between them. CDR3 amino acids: CASSLVPLGLLDPSKETQYF. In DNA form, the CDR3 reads TGTGCCAGCAGCTTAGTCCCCCTCGGGCTTTTGGATCCGTCCAAGGAAACGCAGTATTTT.

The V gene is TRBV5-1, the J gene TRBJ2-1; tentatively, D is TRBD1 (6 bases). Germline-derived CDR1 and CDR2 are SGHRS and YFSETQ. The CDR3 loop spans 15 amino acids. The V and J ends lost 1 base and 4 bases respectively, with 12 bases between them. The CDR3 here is CASSLTGFQYNEQFF. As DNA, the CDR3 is TGCGCCAGCAGCTTGACAGGGTTTCAATACAATGAGCAGTTCTTC.

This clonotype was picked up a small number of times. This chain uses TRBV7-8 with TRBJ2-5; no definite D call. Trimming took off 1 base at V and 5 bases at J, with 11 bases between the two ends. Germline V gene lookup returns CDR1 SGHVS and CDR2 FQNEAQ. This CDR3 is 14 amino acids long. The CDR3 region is CASSLDGLGETQYF. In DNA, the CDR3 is TGTGCCAGCAGCTTAGACGGTCTGGGGGAGACCCAGTACTTC.

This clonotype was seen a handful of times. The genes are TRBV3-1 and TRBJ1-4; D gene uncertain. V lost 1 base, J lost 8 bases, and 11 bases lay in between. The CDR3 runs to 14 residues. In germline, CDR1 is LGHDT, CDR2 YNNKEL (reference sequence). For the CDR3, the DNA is TGTGCCAGCAGCCAAGGAGGGTCACGCGAAAAACTGTTTTTT. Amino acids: CASSQGGSREKLFF. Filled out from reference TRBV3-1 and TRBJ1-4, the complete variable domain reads DTAVSQTPKYLVTQMGNDKSIKCEQNLGHDTMYWYKQDSKKFLKIMFSYNNKELIINETVPNRFSPKSPDKAHLNLHINSLELGDSAVYFCASSQGGSREKLFFGSGTQLSVL.

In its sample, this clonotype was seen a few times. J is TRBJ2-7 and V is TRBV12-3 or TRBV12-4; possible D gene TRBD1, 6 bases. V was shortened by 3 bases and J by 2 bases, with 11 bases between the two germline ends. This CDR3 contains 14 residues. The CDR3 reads CASSLIGGPYEQYF. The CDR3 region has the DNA TGTGCCAGCAGTTTGATAGGGGGACCCTACGAGCAGTACTTC.

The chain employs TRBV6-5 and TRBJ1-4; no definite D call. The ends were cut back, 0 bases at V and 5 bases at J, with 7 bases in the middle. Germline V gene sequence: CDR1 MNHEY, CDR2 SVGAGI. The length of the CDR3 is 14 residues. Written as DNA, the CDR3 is TGTGCCAGCAGTTACTCGGCAGGAAATGAAAAACTGTTTTTT. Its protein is CASSYSAGNEKLFF.

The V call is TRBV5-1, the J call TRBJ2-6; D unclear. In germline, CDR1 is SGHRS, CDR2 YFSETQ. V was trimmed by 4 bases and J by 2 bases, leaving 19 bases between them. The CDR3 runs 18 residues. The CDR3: CASSGRVTTMTGANVLTF. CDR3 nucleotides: TGCGCCAGCAGCGGCCGGGTCACAACCATGACTGGGGCCAACGTCCTGACTTTC.

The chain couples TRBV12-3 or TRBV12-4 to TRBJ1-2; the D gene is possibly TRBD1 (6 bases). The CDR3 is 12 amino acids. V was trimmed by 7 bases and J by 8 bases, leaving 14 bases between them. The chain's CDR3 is CASTTTGTGYTF. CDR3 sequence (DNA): TGTGCCAGCACCACAACGGGGACAGGCTACACCTTC.

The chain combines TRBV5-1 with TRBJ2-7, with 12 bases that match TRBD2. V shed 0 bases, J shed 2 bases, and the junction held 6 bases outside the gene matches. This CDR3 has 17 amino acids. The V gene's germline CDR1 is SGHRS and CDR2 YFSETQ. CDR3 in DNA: TGCGCCAGCAGCTTGGGGCGGACTAGCGGGATCGCCTACGAGCAGTACTTC. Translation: CASSLGRTSGIAYEQYF.

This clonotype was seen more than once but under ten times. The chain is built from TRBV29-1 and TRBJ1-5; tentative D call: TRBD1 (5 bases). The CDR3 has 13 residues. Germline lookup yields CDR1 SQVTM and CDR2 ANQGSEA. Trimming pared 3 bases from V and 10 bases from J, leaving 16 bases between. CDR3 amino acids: CSVEVQGAGPQHF. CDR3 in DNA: TGCAGCGTTGAGGTGCAGGGTGCTGGTCCCCAGCATTTT.

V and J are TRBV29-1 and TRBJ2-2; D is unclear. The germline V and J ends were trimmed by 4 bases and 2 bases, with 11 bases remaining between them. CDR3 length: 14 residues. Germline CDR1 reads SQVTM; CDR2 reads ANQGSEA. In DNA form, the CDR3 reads TGCAGCGTTGCCCGATCAAGTAACACCGGGGAGCTGTTTTTT. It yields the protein CSVARSSNTGELFF.

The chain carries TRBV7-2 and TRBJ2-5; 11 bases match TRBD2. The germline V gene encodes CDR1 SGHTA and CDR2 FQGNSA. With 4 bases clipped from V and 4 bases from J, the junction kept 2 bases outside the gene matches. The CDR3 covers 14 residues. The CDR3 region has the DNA TGTGCCAGCAGCTCTACTAGCGGGGGAGAGACCCAGTACTTC. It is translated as CASSSTSGGETQYF. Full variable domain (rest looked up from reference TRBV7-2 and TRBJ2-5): GAGVSQSPSNKVTEKGKDVELRCDPISGHTALYWYRQSLGQGLEFLIYFQGNSAPDKSGLPSDRFSAERTGGSVSTLTIQRTQQEDSAVYLCASSSTSGGETQYFGPGTRLLVL.

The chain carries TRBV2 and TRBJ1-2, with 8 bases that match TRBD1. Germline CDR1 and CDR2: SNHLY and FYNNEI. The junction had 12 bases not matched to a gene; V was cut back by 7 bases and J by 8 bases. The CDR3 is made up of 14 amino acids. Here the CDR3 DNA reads TGTGCCAGCAAAAAGACAGGGGCGGATAGAGGCTACACCTTC. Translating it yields CASKKTGADRGYTF.

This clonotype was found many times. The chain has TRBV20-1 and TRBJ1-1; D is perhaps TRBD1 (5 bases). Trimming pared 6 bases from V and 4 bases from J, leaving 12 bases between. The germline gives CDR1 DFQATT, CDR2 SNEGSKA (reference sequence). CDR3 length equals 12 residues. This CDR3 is CSASQGSTEAFF. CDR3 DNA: TGCAGTGCGAGTCAGGGTAGCACTGAAGCTTTCTTT.

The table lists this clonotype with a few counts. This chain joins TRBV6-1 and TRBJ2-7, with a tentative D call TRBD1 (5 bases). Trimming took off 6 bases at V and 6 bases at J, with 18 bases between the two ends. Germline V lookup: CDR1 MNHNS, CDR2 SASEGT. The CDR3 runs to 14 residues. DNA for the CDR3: TGTGCCAGCAGCGTGGGGCCCCCCATTGTCGAGCAGTACGTC. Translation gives CASSVGPPIVEQYV.

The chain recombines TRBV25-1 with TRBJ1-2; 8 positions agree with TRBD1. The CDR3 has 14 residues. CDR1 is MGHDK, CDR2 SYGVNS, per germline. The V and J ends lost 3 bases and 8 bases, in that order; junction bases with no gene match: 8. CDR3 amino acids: CASSDFGTGGGYTF. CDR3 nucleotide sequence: TGTGCCAGCAGTGACTTCGGGACAGGAGGGGGCTACACCTTC.

DNA for the CDR3: TGCAGTGCTGCGTCGCTTGCAACTAATGAAAAACTGTTTTTT. Residues: CSAASLATNEKLFF. This sequence joins TRBV20-1 and TRBJ1-4; D is unclear. V was pared by 5 bases and J by 0 bases, with 10 bases between. The CDR3 covers 14 residues. Germline CDR1 is DFQATT and CDR2 is SNEGSKA (reference sequence).

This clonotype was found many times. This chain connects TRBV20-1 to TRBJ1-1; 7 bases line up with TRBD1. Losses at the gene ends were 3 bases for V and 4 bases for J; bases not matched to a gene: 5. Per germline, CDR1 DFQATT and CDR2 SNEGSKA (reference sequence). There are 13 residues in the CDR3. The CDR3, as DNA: TGCAGTGCTAGCGGCCAGGGGGGCACTGAAGCTTTCTTT. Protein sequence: CSASGQGGTEAFF.

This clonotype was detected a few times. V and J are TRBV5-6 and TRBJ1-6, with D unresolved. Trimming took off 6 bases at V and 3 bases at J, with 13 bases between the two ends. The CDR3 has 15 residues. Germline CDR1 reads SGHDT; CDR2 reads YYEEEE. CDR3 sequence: CASTGGSLYNSPLHF. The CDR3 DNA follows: TGTGCCAGCACCGGAGGCTCCCTCTATAATTCACCCCTCCACTTT.